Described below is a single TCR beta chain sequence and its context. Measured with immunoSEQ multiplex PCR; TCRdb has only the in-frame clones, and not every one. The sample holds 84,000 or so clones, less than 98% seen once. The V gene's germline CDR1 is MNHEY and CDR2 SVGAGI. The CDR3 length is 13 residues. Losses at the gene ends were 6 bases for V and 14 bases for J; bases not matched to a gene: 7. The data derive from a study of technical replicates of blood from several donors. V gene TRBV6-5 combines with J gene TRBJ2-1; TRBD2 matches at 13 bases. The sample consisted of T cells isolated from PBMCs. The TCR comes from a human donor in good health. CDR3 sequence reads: CASRWTSGGGEFF. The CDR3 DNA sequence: TGTGCCAGCAGATGGACTAGCGGGGGCGGAGAGTTCTTC.